A single TCR beta chain is shown here with its context. Antigen unknown. Treatment denoted: roughly 10-day PBMC culture with coronavirus spike peptide pools or control peptides (ViraFEST assay). Oncomine TCR Beta short-read sequencing was applied to DNA from cultured CD4+ T cells. From the PCR reads, TCRdb called clonotypes with MiXCR, one entry per CDR3 protein. The sample records approximately 15,000 distinct CDR3 sequences, about 56% being singletons. These data are taken from a study of vaccination and CD4 T cells after COVID-19. Study information: Diagnosis preceded the drawing of post-COVID samples by a median around 95 days (range 35 to 161).

Germline V gene lookup returns CDR1 SNHLY and CDR2 FYNNEI. The CDR3 loop spans 12 amino acids. V was shortened by 6 bases and J by 6 bases, with 8 bases between the two germline ends. The sequence was collected from a human donor who had recovered from COVID-19. Sequenced here: CD4+ T cells from blood, cultured in vitro, sampled before SARS-CoV-2 vaccination. The genes are TRBV2 and TRBJ2-2; D remains ambiguous. The CDR3 protein is CASRPSAGELFF. In DNA form, the CDR3 reads TGTGCCAGCAGGCCGTCGGCCGGGGAGCTGTTTTTT. Complete variable domain (other parts from reference TRBV2 and TRBJ2-2): EPEVTQTPSHQVTQMGQEVILRCVPISNHLYFYWYRQILGQKVEFLVSFYNNEISEKSEIFDDQFSVERPDGSNFTLKIRSTKLEDSAMYFCASRPSAGELFFGEGSRLTVL.